These T cell receptor beta chains were read from a single sample in a study of human T cells and chemical hapten exposure. TCRdb re-called the RACE reads with MiXCR, one entry per CDR3 protein. The sample contains tens of thousands of distinct CDR3 sequences, approximately 12% of which appear only once. Sequencing used whole blood, obtained in connection with sensitization to the hapten diphenylcyclopropenone (DPC). These receptors all come from a woman aged 40 to 50 with alopecia areata. Some clones in this sample may be carry-over from other donors' samples. Each CDR3 is given with its conserved first and last residue. A D gene is named only where the DNA matches it firmly. Rows give clone size only sometimes, using once, few, many, or a class for an expanded clone.

cdr3_nt cdr3_aa d_call j_call v_call clone_size
TGTGCCAGCAGTTCCAACAGGGGCGCGATCTCAGCCAAAAACATTCAGTACTTC CASSSNRGAISAKNIQYF TRBD1 TRBJ2-4 TRBV2 .
TGTGCCAGCAGCGCTGCGGACCAGGGACAGGTTGAAGCTTTCTTT CASSAADQGQVEAFF TRBD1 TRBJ1-1 TRBV12-3/TRBV12-4 few
TGTGCCTGGTCATTTGGACAGGGGGGAGAGAAAGCTTTCTTT CAWSFGQGGEKAFF TRBD1 TRBJ1-1 TRBV30 .
TGCGCCAGCAGCGAGGGACTCGACGTTCGGGCGGAGACCCAGTACTTC CASSEGLDVRAETQYF . TRBJ2-5 TRBV5-1 few
TGCAGCGCCCTGACTAGCAGACCCTACAATGAGCAGTTCTTC CSALTSRPYNEQFF TRBD2 TRBJ2-1 TRBV29-1 few
TGTGCCAGCAGTATCCCTCCCATCCAAGAGCAGTTCTTC CASSIPPIQEQFF . TRBJ2-1 TRBV11-2 .
TGTGCCAGCAGCCCCCTGACTAAGAACACTGAAGCTTTCTTT CASSPLTKNTEAFF . TRBJ1-1 TRBV3-1 many
TGCGCCAGCAGCTTGGGGGAGCGGACTAGCGGGGCTCAAGAGACCCAGTACTTC CASSLGERTSGAQETQYF TRBD2 TRBJ2-5 TRBV5-1 few
TGCGCCAGCAGCCGGAATAGCGGATACGAGCAGTACTTC CASSRNSGYEQYF . TRBJ2-7 TRBV4-1 .
TGTGCCAGCAGCCCCCGAACCAGGGGTTCCCACGAGCAGTACTTC CASSPRTRGSHEQYF . TRBJ2-7 TRBV11-2 few
TGCAGCGTTGAAGGACGAATAATAGGGTACCCAGATACGCAGTATTTT CSVEGRIIGYPDTQYF . TRBJ2-3 TRBV29-1 .
TGTGCCAGCAGCTTAGCGGGGGCCAAAGAGACCCAGTACTTC CASSLAGAKETQYF . TRBJ2-5 TRBV7-2 .
TGCGCCAGCAGCTTAGGGCCCGAGGGCACTGAAGCTTTCTTT CASSLGPEGTEAFF . TRBJ1-1 TRBV5-1 .
TGTGCCAGCAGCTTGTCATGGGGGTACGAGCAGTACTTC CASSLSWGYEQYF . TRBJ2-7 TRBV7-9 many
TGTGCCAGCAGCCCCAGGACAGGGTCCCTCCAAGAGACCCAGTACTTC CASSPRTGSLQETQYF TRBD1 TRBJ2-5 TRBV9 .
TGTGCCAGCAGTGGGACCGAGCCTTTAAGCTCCTACAATGAGCAGTTCTTC CASSGTEPLSSYNEQFF . TRBJ2-1 TRBV28 .
TGCAGTGCTAGAGCTAGATACAACAGCTACGAGCAGTACTTC CSARARYNSYEQYF . TRBJ2-7 TRBV20-1 .
TGTGCCAGCAGACCCGGGACATCTAGCAATCAGCCCCAGCATTTT CASRPGTSSNQPQHF . TRBJ1-5 TRBV6-2/TRBV6-3 .
TGCAGCGTTGCGGGCAGGAGCCCTAGCACAGATACGCAGTATTTT CSVAGRSPSTDTQYF . TRBJ2-3 TRBV29-1 many
TGTGCCAGCACAAGTGGACAGGGGTATCAGCCCCAGCATTTT CASTSGQGYQPQHF TRBD1 TRBJ1-5 TRBV28 .
TGTGCCAGCAGGCCGGGGCGACAAGAGACCCAGTACTTC CASRPGRQETQYF . TRBJ2-5 TRBV28 few
TGCAGCTGTCCTACGGGGGGAAAACTGTTTTTT CSCPTGGKLFF . TRBJ1-4 TRBV29-1 many
TGTGCCAGCAGTGAATCTGCTAGCGGCCAAGAGACCCAGTACTTC CASSESASGQETQYF TRBD2 TRBJ2-5 TRBV2 few
TGTGCCAGCAGCTCCAGACAGGGGGGAAACACCATATATTTT CASSSRQGGNTIYF TRBD1 TRBJ1-3 TRBV7-2 many
TGTGCCAGCAGTGAAGCAAACCTAGCGGGACTGGCGCAGTATTTT CASSEANLAGLAQYF TRBD2 TRBJ2-3 TRBV2 many
TGTGCCAGCTCATCGGGACTAGCGGGAGGGAATGAGCAGTTCTTC CASSSGLAGGNEQFF TRBD2 TRBJ2-1 TRBV18 many
TGCGCCAGCAGCCAAGTCCGCGATAGCAATCAGCCCCAGCATTTT CASSQVRDSNQPQHF . TRBJ1-5 TRBV4-1 few
TGTGCCAGCAGTTTATACAATGAGCAGTTCTTC CASSLYNEQFF . TRBJ2-1 TRBV28 many